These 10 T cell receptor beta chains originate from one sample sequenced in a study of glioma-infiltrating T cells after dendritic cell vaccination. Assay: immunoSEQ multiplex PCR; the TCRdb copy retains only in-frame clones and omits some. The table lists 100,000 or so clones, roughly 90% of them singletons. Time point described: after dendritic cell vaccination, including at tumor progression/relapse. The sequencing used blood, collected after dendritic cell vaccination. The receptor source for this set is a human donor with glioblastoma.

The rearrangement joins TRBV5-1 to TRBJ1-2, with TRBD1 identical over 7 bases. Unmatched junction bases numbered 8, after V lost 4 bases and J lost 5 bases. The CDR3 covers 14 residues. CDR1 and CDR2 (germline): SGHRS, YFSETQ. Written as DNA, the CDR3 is TGCGCCAGCAGCCCGACAGGGTCACGGTATGGCTACACCTTC. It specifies CASSPTGSRYGYTF.

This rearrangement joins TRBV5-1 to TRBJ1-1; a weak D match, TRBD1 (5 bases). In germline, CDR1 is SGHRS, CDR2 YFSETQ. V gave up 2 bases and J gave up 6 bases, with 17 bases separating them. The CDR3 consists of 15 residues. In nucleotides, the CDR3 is TGCGCCAGCAGCTTCGGGACTGGGACCGGCGCTGAAGCTTTCTTT. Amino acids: CASSFGTGTGAEAFF.

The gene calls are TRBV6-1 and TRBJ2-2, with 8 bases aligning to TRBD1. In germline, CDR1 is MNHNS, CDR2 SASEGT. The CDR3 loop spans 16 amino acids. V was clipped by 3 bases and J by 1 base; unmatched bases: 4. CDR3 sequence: CASSDTGGWNTGELFF. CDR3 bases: TGTGCCAGCAGTGATACAGGGGGATGGAACACCGGGGAGCTGTTTTTT.

CDR3 residues: CASSKKGLNYGYTF. DNA for the CDR3: TGTGCCAGCAGTAAAAAGGGGCTTAACTATGGCTACACCTTC. This chain uses TRBV6-1 with TRBJ1-2; possible D gene TRBD1, 5 bases. V was clipped by 5 bases and J by 1 base, with 11 bases between them. The CDR3 runs to 14 residues. In germline, CDR1 is MNHNS, CDR2 SASEGT.

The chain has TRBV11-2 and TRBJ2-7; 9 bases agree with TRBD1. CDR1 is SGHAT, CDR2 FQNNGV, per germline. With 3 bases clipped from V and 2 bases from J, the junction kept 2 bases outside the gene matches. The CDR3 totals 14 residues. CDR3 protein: CASSLGQGAYEQYF. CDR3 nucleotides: TGTGCCAGCAGCTTGGGACAGGGCGCCTACGAGCAGTACTTC.

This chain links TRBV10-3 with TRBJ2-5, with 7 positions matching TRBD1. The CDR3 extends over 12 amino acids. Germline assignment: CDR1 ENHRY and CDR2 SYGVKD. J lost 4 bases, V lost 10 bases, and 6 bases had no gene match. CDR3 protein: CATTGAGETQYF. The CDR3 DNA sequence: TGTGCCACCACAGGGGCAGGAGAGACCCAGTACTTC.

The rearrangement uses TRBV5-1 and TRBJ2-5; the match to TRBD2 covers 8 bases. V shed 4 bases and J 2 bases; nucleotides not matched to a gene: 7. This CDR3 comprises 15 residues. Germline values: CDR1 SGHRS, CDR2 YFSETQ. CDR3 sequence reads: CASSPTSAIQETQYF. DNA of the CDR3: TGCGCCAGCAGCCCGACTAGCGCTATACAAGAGACCCAGTACTTC.

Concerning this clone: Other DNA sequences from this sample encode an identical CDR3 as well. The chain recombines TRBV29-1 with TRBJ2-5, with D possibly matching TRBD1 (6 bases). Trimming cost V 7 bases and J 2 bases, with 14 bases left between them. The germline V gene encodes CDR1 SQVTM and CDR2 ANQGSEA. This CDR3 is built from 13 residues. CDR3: CSAIQGAQETQYF. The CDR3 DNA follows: TGCAGCGCCATACAGGGCGCTCAAGAGACCCAGTACTTC.

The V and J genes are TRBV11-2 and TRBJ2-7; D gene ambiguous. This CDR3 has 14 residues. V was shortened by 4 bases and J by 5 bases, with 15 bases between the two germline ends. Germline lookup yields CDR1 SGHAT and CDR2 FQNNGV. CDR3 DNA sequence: TGTGCCAGCAGCTCCGCCCGCCGGGTCAACGAGCAGTACTTC. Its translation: CASSSARRVNEQYF.

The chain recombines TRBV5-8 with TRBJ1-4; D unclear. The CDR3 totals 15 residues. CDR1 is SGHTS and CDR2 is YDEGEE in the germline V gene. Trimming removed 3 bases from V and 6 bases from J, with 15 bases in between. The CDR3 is CASSSRLENYEKLFF. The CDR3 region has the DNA TGTGCCAGCAGCTCAAGACTCGAAAATTATGAAAAACTGTTTTTT.